This T cell receptor beta chain was sequenced in a study of Ad26.COV2.S vaccination and SARS-CoV-2 variants. CDR1 is MGHDK and CDR2 is SYGVNS in the germline V gene. The V end lost 4 bases, the J end lost 3 bases, and 15 bases lay between the germline ends. The CDR3 extends over 15 amino acids. Only in-frame clones appear in the TCRdb table, and some are missing; sequencing was by immunoSEQ multiplex PCR. In the table there are under 300,000 clones, around nine tenths of which are singletons. The study's findings and limits: The authors reported substantial breadth in spike-specific CD8+ and CD4+ T cell responses after vaccination.

Described treatment: 15 to 20 received Ad26.COV2.S at low or high dose, single or two shots; several received placebo; per-sample allocation not given. Sample collection was performed on day 63 after the first vaccine or placebo injection. Concerning this clone: Its specificity is unknown.

The J gene is TRBJ2-5, the V gene TRBV25-1; TRBD2 is a possible D gene (5 bases). Sequenced material: peripheral blood, taken in a trial of Ad26.COV2.S vaccine versus placebo. The receptor was derived from a person aged 18-60 years who received the Ad26.COV2.S COVID-19 vaccine or a placebo. CDR3 sequence (DNA): TGTGCCAGCAGTGCAAAGCGGTCACAGAAAGAGACCCAGTACTTC. It codes for CASSAKRSQKETQYF.